This T cell receptor (beta chain) was captured in a study of cytomegalovirus exposure and HLA in healthy donors (dated by TCRdb to 2016 to 2017). Concerning the study at large: In an earlier analysis of 587 of the donors, less than 350 Gb of sequence data and 117 million unique TCR beta sequences from about 190 million T cells were reported. An earlier analysis of more than 450 of the donors used high-throughput TCR beta sequencing to judge whether each TCR beta V gene segment behaved as functional or pseudogenic. The number of typed donors differed by locus: about 620-640 for A, B, C, DRB1 and DQB1; approximately 540 for DQA1; 606 for DPA1; and roughly 490 for DPB1. A later genetic analysis took genome-wide SNP genotypes for about 55% of the roughly 670 donors and used that subset as a discovery cohort. To study patterns of TCR occurrence, a later analysis re-analyzed previously published TCR beta repertoires from hundreds of donors and added high-resolution HLA genotyping. A separate validation cohort of approximately 130 different subjects was used in addition to the 666-subject first cohort. Class I and class II HLA loci were covered by the typing at four-digit resolution. Every repertoire in the discovery cohort had been generated on one and the same sequencing platform. The study was designed to test whether signatures of past pathogen exposure could be identified by cataloging public T cell receptors. Donor age, sex, ethnicity and CMV serostatus were collected together with the repertoire data. Of the 300 to 500 genotyped donors, 81% were placed in the genetic ancestry cluster associated with self-reported Caucasian donors. Across about 380 genotyped donors of the cohort, an average of roughly 250,000 unique TCR beta nucleotide sequences per donor were sequenced, and around 19% of those sequences were non-productive. To predict cytomegalovirus infection status, the study brought together high-throughput TCR immunosequencing, statistical association of individual TCRs with disease status, and machine learning. Roughly 5 DR-DQ haplotypes were treated as single units for association and clustering because of strong linkage in the cohort. Rather than using new phenotypic data, the later analysis identified candidate immune exposures from TCR beta sequences and from how often those sequences occurred across donors. An early release that covered some 640 HLA-typed donors contained approximately 300 gigabases of sequencing data and some 87 million unique TCR sequences. The study used immunosequencing to profile the T cell repertoires of approximately 630 subjects and linked those repertoires to cytomegalovirus serostatus. Overall study results and their limits: According to a later analysis, TCR association rates differed among HLA loci, with DRB1 alleles showing the most associated TCRs and HLA-C alleles showing the fewest. At a false discovery rate of 0.05, a later analysis linked around 17,000 TCR beta sequences to specific HLA alleles. Because some donors lacked HLA typing at each locus, the association tests relied only on the typed subset. It was suggested by the authors that the approach could potentially be generalized to other disease states and immunological phenotypes. The sequencing pipeline was judged likely to have produced a cluster of highly shared sequence variants as a technical artifact. Correlated functional status among segregating V segments might be attributable to linkage disequilibrium, but an unknown experimental factor could not be ruled out. Three of the identified cytomegalovirus-associated TCR beta chains were confirmed in vitro to be specific for cytomegalovirus antigens. While some public TCRs were present in many individuals, most TCR sequences turned up only very rarely across donors. In an earlier analysis of some 500 of the donors, most TCR beta V segments appeared in productive rearrangements about 87% or about 30% of the time, broadly matching IMGT annotations. Only TCR beta chains were sequenced in this cohort, and the absence of alpha or paired-chain data limited detectable features. In a later analysis, several top co-occurrence clusters were reported to appear linked to parvovirus B19, influenza, CMV and Epstein-Barr virus. Presence/absence analyses assumed roughly uniform sequencing depth across donors, an assumption that may not hold. In a later genetic analysis, a missense DCLRE1C variant was associated with V-gene and J-gene trimming of TCR beta chains, and the association was replicated in an independent cohort. A further reported finding was that TCR beta sequences accurately predicted the HLA-A and HLA-B alleles for most subjects in the first cohort. The classifier was reported to diagnose cytomegalovirus status with high specificity and sensitivity in both the original cohort and the validation cohort. Because counts were too low, fewer than 20 rarely observed V segments, including chromosome 9 orphons, were excluded from the earlier analysis of fewer than 650 of the donors. The 87-base-pair reads could not distinguish some IMGT-functional V segments, including TRBV6-2 and TRBV6-3, so those segments were excluded. In a later analysis, most CMV-associated TCR beta chains were found to appear HLA-restricted, with HLA associations seemingly driven largely by CMV exposure. The study listed 164 TCR beta chains as associated with cytomegalovirus. Compared with equally common non-associated chains, HLA-associated TCR beta chains in a later analysis were more clonally expanded and had lower generation probabilities. Assigning TCR associations to individual alleles was difficult when HLA alleles, especially DR and DQ, strongly co-occurred. A later genetic analysis reported fewer N-insertions in productive TCRs among donors in an Asian-associated ancestry cluster than the roughly 650-donor mean. Immune exposure information for the cohort was limited to CMV serostatus.

The germline V gene gives CDR1 as KGHSH and CDR2 as LQKENI. The CDR3 contains 12 residues, cysteine and phenylalanine counted. Kept here is only the CDR3 DNA, which spans 36 bases and is read in frame from base 1. The trim is 10 bases for V and 3 bases for J, with a gap of 13 bases between the germline ends. The cohort was made up of under 800 healthy bone marrow donors. Cohort members were all nominally healthy when sampled, although unrecorded immune exposures were likely present. The donor was CMV seropositive and belonged to the group of 250 to 300 seropositive cohort members. A peripheral blood sample was provided by each donor, and peripheral blood mononuclear cells were used for TCR beta sequencing. The Qiagen DNeasy Blood Extraction Kit was used to extract genomic DNA from the blood cell samples. The library relied on the immunoSEQ multiplex PCR assay. For the multiplex PCR, a mixture combining 60 forward primers for TCR Vbeta segments and 13 reverse primers for TCR Jbeta segments was used. The CDR3 region of rearranged TCR beta genes was amplified from genomic DNA with a multiplex PCR assay. On the Illumina HiSeq System, the amplified TCR beta libraries were sequenced as 87-base-pair reads. The study's own analysis went as follows. A later analysis counted about 80 million unique TCR beta chains across the 666 repertoires, and some 11 million of these chains were shared by at least two donors. A nearest-neighbor algorithm error-corrected the raw reads and collapsed the reads into unique sequences, merging closely related sequences to remove PCR and sequencing errors. To assign V, D and J gene segments, CDR3 sequences were aligned to IMGT reference sequences. Each retained sequence needed at least a six-nucleotide match to both a V gene segment and a J gene segment. Rearrangements were called productive when the CDR3 lacked stop codons and stayed in frame with V and J; all others were non-productive. CDR3 was defined by IMGT convention, running from the second conserved V-encoded cysteine to the conserved J-encoded phenylalanine. Sequences without an unambiguous match to a single V gene segment were excluded from the earlier analysis of over 500 of the donors. An earlier analysis of a few hundred of the donors called V segments functional above 56.7% productive rearrangements and segregating when the between-donor standard deviation exceeded 5%. A statistical classification framework was built for diagnosing cytomegalovirus status from the catalog of TCR beta chain sequences. V and J gene assignment, in a later analysis, came from comparing TCR nucleotide sequences with IMGT/GENE-DB human TR gene sequences. A later analysis assigned CDR3 sequences and most-parsimonious VDJ recombination scenarios with the TCRdist pipeline. In a later analysis, each TCR beta chain was defined by its CDR3 amino acid sequence together with its V-gene family, and reads without a unique V-gene family were excluded. As a way to deal with suspected cross-contamination and a sequencing artifact, a later analysis dropped roughly 600 nucleotide sequences that were highly shared and had low generation probability. In a later analysis, a clonal expansion index for each public chain was calculated from normalized within-repertoire ranks of inferred template counts. In a later analysis, generation probabilities were computed using a VDJ recombination model fitted to out-of-frame rearrangements, and the results were checked against IGoR. Hypergeometric tests were used in a later analysis to score TCR-TCR, TCR-HLA and TCR-CMV co-occurrence, with a repertoire-size bias correction applied to the TCR pairs. In a later analysis, false discovery rates were estimated by permuting HLA or CMV assignments 20 times. In a later analysis, co-occurring TCRs were grouped using DBSCAN, with TCRdist sequence similarity added in when clustering inside HLA-allele-positive subsets. Co-occurrence clustering excluded repertoires with fewer than 30,000 or more than 120,000 public chains, plus five with anomalous nucleotide sharing. Here the immuneACCESS table is served through TCRdb, limited to in-frame sequences with V and J called. Missing clones are a known gap in these copies; in checked studies unresolved V genes cover under half, and the rest lacks a known reason. The DNA was the basis for D and trimming; V, J and clone size are from that table. The sample table records some 150,000 clones; about 82% of these occur just once. The ten largest clones add up to about 7% of the sample.

On this clone: The clone's antigen remains unknown. Nothing much larger sits one base from this clone, and base qualities are not available.

The rearranged segments are TRBV18 and TRBJ2-7; the D segment could be TRBD1, given 5 matching bases. The sequenced sample was PBMCs. This TCR came from a young woman in good health and CMV-seropositive. The CDR3 protein: CATKGEGYEQYF. The nucleotide sequence reads TGTGCCACCAAAGGGGAAGGCTACGAGCAGTACTTC.